This T cell receptor (beta chain) was sequenced for a study of cytomegalovirus exposure and HLA in healthy donors. Study results and caveats: What TCR beta sequences reportedly achieved was accurate prediction of HLA-A and HLA-B alleles in most subjects.

Primers for the PCR totalled 60 Vbeta and 13 Jbeta. Generated by immunoSEQ multiplex PCR, the TCRdb table keeps only in-frame clones and is missing some. Of 200,000 to 250,000 clones detected, about 80% appear once; the ten largest clones hold around 2.9%. The V gene lost 1 base and the J gene lost 2 bases, with 21 bases spanning the gap. The V gene's germline CDR1 is SGHTA and CDR2 FQGNSA. The CDR3 loop spans 18 amino acids. About this clone: Its matching antigen is unknown.

Sequencing was done on a sample of PBMCs. The chain uses TRBV7-2 and TRBJ2-7, with D possibly being TRBD1 (5 bases). This TCR was recovered from a woman in her fifties or sixties in good health and CMV-seropositive. CDR3 residues: CASSLVGIRRGGPYEQYF. The CDR3 region has the DNA TGTGCCAGCAGCTTAGTAGGTATTCGTAGGGGCGGCCCCTACGAGCAGTACTTC.